These 29 T cell receptor beta chains originate from one sample sequenced in a study of cytomegalovirus exposure and HLA in healthy donors. Profiled with immunoSEQ multiplex PCR; TCRdb holds only in-frame clones, not every one. Of some 330,000 clones listed, about nine tenths are singletons. Input material: PBMCs. These receptors were taken from a woman under 30 in good health and CMV-seronegative.

The chain couples TRBV10-3 to TRBJ1-2, with TRBD1 as a possible D gene (6 bases). The CDR3 has 12 residues. Germline-derived CDR1 and CDR2 are ENHRY and SYGVKD. V was clipped by 9 bases and J by 7 bases, with 15 bases between them. The CDR3 is CAISQGQFGYTF. CDR3 in DNA: TGTGCCATATCACAAGGACAGTTTGGCTACACCTTC.

There are a few counts of this clone. The CDR3: CASSEAADYGGYTF. The CDR3 region has the DNA TGTGCCAGCAGTGAAGCAGCAGACTATGGTGGCTACACCTTC. The V gene is TRBV2, the J gene TRBJ1-2; no clear D gene. CDR3 length equals 14 residues. CDR1 and CDR2 from the germline V gene are SNHLY and FYNNEI. Trimming took off 0 bases at V and 7 bases at J, with 12 bases between the two ends.

The CDR3 bases are TGTGCCAGTAGTCCCACGCGAGGTGAGCAGTTCTTC. Its translation is CASSPTRGEQFF. The V call is TRBV19, the J call TRBJ2-1, with D uncertain. Trimming took off 5 bases at V and 9 bases at J, with 11 bases between the two ends. CDR1 is LNHDA and CDR2 is SQIVND in the germline V gene (reference sequence). The CDR3 is 12 residues long.

The chain uses TRBV6-1 and TRBJ1-2; D unresolved. V lost 3 bases to trimming and J lost 5 bases, with 13 bases between them. Germline loops: CDR1 MNHNS, CDR2 SASEGT. The CDR3 runs 14 residues. The CDR3 sequence: CASSEEVRNYGYTF. The CDR3 coding sequence is TGTGCCAGCAGTGAGGAGGTGAGAAATTATGGCTACACCTTC.

This chain joins TRBV6-1 and TRBJ2-7; 7 nucleotides line up with TRBD2. Looked up from germline, CDR1 is MNHNS and CDR2 is SASEGT. Losses at the gene ends were 7 bases for V and 7 bases for J; bases not matched to a gene: 10. The CDR3 consists of 13 residues. CDR3 region: CASKEGGPREQYF. DNA for the CDR3: TGTGCCAGCAAAGAGGGAGGGCCCAGAGAGCAGTACTTC.

On this clone itself: Other nucleotide sequences from this sample produce the same CDR3. The gene calls are TRBV6-1 and TRBJ1-2; D is undetermined. Germline CDR1 MNHNS, CDR2 SASEGT. This CDR3 spans 12 amino acids. Trimming took off 6 bases at V and 4 bases at J, with 9 bases between the two ends. CDR3 bases: TGTGCCAGCAGCCCGACTGGCTATGGCTACACCTTC. Translating it yields CASSPTGYGYTF.

The sample holds a few counts of this clone. The chain carries TRBV4-3 and TRBJ2-2, with no clear D. The CDR3 is made up of 14 amino acids. CDR1 is LGHNA, CDR2 YSLEER, per germline. V lost 1 base to trimming and J lost 5 bases, with 8 bases between them. CDR3 nucleotide sequence: TGCGCCAGCAGCCAAGGAGAGTTGACCGGGGAGCTGTTTTTT. This sequence encodes CASSQGELTGELFF.

V usage is TRBV27 and J usage is TRBJ2-6; perhaps TRBD2 as D (5 bases). Per germline, CDR1 MNHEY and CDR2 SMNVEV (reference sequence). The germline V and J ends were trimmed by 2 bases and 0 bases, with 17 bases remaining between them. The CDR3 runs 19 residues. CDR3 nucleotide sequence: TGTGCCAGCAGTTTAGGAGGACCTGGTTTTCTCTCTGGGGCCAACGTCCTGACTTTC. Translating gives CASSLGGPGFLSGANVLTF.

This clone is a singleton in its sample. The chain employs TRBV25-1 and TRBJ1-2; 7 positions match TRBD1. The CDR3 extends over 15 amino acids. The germline V gene encodes CDR1 MGHDK and CDR2 SYGVNS. V shed 4 bases, J shed 4 bases, and the junction held 9 bases outside the gene matches. CDR3 DNA: TGTGCCAGCAGTGTGAACAGGGGTTACAGCTATGGCTACACCTTC. Translated, it gives CASSVNRGYSYGYTF.

This clone appeared a single time. The chain combines TRBV6-5 with TRBJ2-1; D not resolved. Germline lookup yields CDR1 MNHEY and CDR2 SVGAGI. Trimming took 2 bases from V and 6 from J, leaving 14 bases between them. This CDR3 spans 15 amino acids. The CDR3 DNA reads as TGTGCCAGCAGTTACGACTCATCGAGGTCCAATGAGCAGTTCTTC. Amino acid sequence: CASSYDSSRSNEQFF.

The chain uses TRBV27 and TRBJ2-4; D unclear. The V gene's germline CDR1 is MNHEY and CDR2 SMNVEV (reference sequence). Deletions cut 4 bases from V and 3 bases from J, with 16 bases between. The CDR3 consists of 16 residues. CDR3 in amino acids: CASSSRDFGYKNIQYF. CDR3 DNA: TGTGCCAGCAGTTCAAGAGATTTCGGGTACAAAAACATTCAGTACTTC.

This clone was observed a handful of times. The chain recombines TRBV28 with TRBJ2-1, with TRBD2 matching over 8 bases. The CDR3 consists of 14 residues. Germline V lookup: CDR1 MDHEN, CDR2 SYDVKM. V shed 5 bases and J 3 bases; nucleotides not matched to a gene: 3. CDR3: CASSLAGGYNEQFF. The CDR3 DNA reads as TGTGCCAGCAGTCTAGCGGGCGGCTACAATGAGCAGTTCTTC. The whole variable domain, remainder taken from reference TRBV28 and TRBJ2-1, is DVKVTQSSRYLVKRTGEKVFLECVQDMDHENMFWYRQDPGLGLRLIYFSYDVKMKEKGDIPEGYSVSREKKERFSLILESASTNQTSMYLCASSLAGGYNEQFFGPGTRLTVL.

This chain links TRBV27 with TRBJ2-2, with 9 bases matching TRBD1. Germline V gives CDR1 MNHEY, CDR2 SMNVEV (reference sequence). The CDR3 extends over 17 amino acids. The ends lost 3 bases at V and 0 bases at J; junction bases unmatched: 5. The CDR3 DNA follows: TGTGCCAGCAGTTTCACCGGGACAGGGTCGAACACCGGGGAGCTGTTTTTT. This codes for CASSFTGTGSNTGELFF.

In DNA, the CDR3 is TGTGCCAGCAACACGGACAGCAGCTTGGAGCAGTACTTC. Its translation: CASNTDSSLEQYF. J is TRBJ2-7 and V is TRBV7-9, with D possibly matching TRBD1 (6 bases). The V end lost 7 bases, the J end lost 7 bases, and 17 bases lay between the germline ends. Germline V gene lookup returns CDR1 SEHNR and CDR2 FQNEAQ (reference sequence). The CDR3 extends over 13 amino acids. The full variable domain, its missing parts supplied by reference TRBV7-9 and TRBJ2-7, is DTGVSQNPRHKITKRGQNVTFRCDPISEHNRLYWYRQTLGQGPEFLTYFQNEAQLEKSRLLSDRFSAERPKGSFSTLEIQRTEQGDSAMYLCASNTDSSLEQYFGPGTRLTVT.

The rearrangement joins TRBV29-1 to TRBJ1-5, with D perhaps TRBD1 (6 bases). The CDR3 has 13 residues. Germline V gives CDR1 SQVTM, CDR2 ANQGSEA. V was pared by 1 base and J by 5 bases, with 9 bases between. CDR3: CSVEVNRDQPQHF. CDR3 nucleotide sequence: TGCAGCGTTGAAGTGAACAGGGATCAGCCCCAGCATTTT.

A single count supports this clone. This rearrangement joins TRBV19 to TRBJ1-2; the match to TRBD1 covers 8 bases. CDR1 and CDR2 (germline): LNHDA, SQIVND (reference sequence). V shed 5 bases and J 9 bases; nucleotides not matched to a gene: 8. The CDR3 is 13 residues long. For the CDR3, the DNA is TGTGCCAGTAGTGCCGGGACAGGTAGTAGCTACACCTTC. Amino acid sequence: CASSAGTGSSYTF.

Note on this clone: At the DNA level, this CDR3 is encoded by other sequences in the same sample as well. The chain recombines TRBV9 with TRBJ2-3; the match to TRBD2 covers 7 bases. The CDR3 has 15 amino acids. With V trimmed by 4 bases and J by 2 bases, 7 bases remained unmatched. Germline V gives CDR1 SGDLS, CDR2 YYNGEE. The CDR3 DNA reads as TGTGCCAGCAGCCCGAGGGAGGGACCCACAGATACGCAGTATTTT. Its protein is CASSPREGPTDTQYF.

The V gene is TRBV5-1, the J gene TRBJ1-4; 7 bases match TRBD1. The CDR3 extends over 15 amino acids. The V gene's germline CDR1 is SGHRS and CDR2 YFSETQ. The J segment lost 6 bases and the V segment lost 2 bases, leaving 7 bases of the junction unmatched. Here the CDR3 reads CASSFAGGDDEKLFF. In DNA, the CDR3 is TGCGCCAGCAGCTTCGCAGGGGGTGATGATGAAAAACTGTTTTTT.

This chain connects TRBV25-1 to TRBJ2-1, with 11 bases matching TRBD1. V lost 7 bases and J lost 8; bases outside the gene matches: 13. From germline, CDR1 is MGHDK and CDR2 SYGVNS. The CDR3 sequence is 16 residues long. The CDR3 loop is CASTPPGQGARDEQFF. CDR3 sequence (DNA): TGTGCCAGCACTCCGCCCGGACAGGGGGCGCGTGATGAGCAGTTCTTC.

On this clone itself: At the DNA level, this CDR3 is encoded by other sequences in the same sample as well. The chain uses TRBV6-5 and TRBJ2-7; TRBD1 agrees at 8 bases. Trimming removed 2 bases from V and 1 base from J; junction bases left unmatched: 1. Looked up from germline, CDR1 is MNHEY and CDR2 is SVGAGI. This CDR3 contains 14 residues. CDR3 sequence: CASSYTGGSYEQYF. The CDR3 DNA reads TGTGCCAGCAGTTACACAGGGGGGTCCTACGAGCAGTACTTC.

V gene TRBV4-2 combines with J gene TRBJ2-2; 7 bases agree with TRBD2. The V gene's germline CDR1 is LGHNA and CDR2 YNFKEQ. CDR3 length: 16 residues. With 1 base clipped from V and 5 bases from J, the junction kept 7 bases outside the gene matches. CDR3 sequence: CASSQGWGGSTGELFF. The CDR3 DNA follows: TGTGCCAGCAGCCAAGGCTGGGGCGGGAGTACCGGGGAGCTGTTTTTT.

Details on this clone: A read error may explain this, as a much larger clone is one base away. The chain's CDR3 is CASSFYTDTQYF. In nucleotides, the CDR3 is TGTGCCAGCAGCTTTTACACAGATACGCAGTATTTT. The chain has TRBV11-3 and TRBJ2-3, with D hard to call. The CDR3 has 12 residues. CDR1 SGHNT and CDR2 YENEEA come from the germline V gene. Trimming pared 3 bases from V and 2 bases from J, leaving 3 bases between.

CDR3 nucleotide sequence: TGCGCCAGCAGCTCTGATAGCGGCAATACGCAGTATTTT. It yields the protein CASSSDSGNTQYF. The rearrangement links TRBV5-1 to TRBJ2-3; possibly TRBD2 for D (6 bases). This CDR3 has 13 amino acids. The V gene's germline CDR1 is SGHRS and CDR2 YFSETQ. The V gene lost 3 bases and the J gene lost 7 bases, with 12 bases spanning the gap.

Turning to this clone: Other DNA sequences of this sample code for an identical CDR3. This rearrangement joins TRBV28 to TRBJ1-2; 7 nucleotides agree with TRBD1. This CDR3 spans 13 amino acids. In germline, CDR1 is MDHEN, CDR2 SYDVKM. V shed 4 bases, J shed 4 bases, and the junction held 3 bases outside the gene matches. The CDR3 region is CASSSGQTYGYTF. In nucleotides, the CDR3 is TGTGCCAGCAGTTCGGGACAGACCTATGGCTACACCTTC.

The chain carries TRBV9 and TRBJ2-1; 7 bases match TRBD2. Looked up from germline, CDR1 is SGDLS and CDR2 is YYNGEE. With 3 bases clipped from V and 6 bases from J, the junction kept 12 bases outside the gene matches. The CDR3 is 16 residues long. CDR3 amino acids: CASSDPPGLVGNEQFF. CDR3 sequence (DNA): TGTGCCAGCAGCGACCCTCCTGGACTAGTCGGCAATGAGCAGTTCTTC.

The chain uses TRBV25-1 and TRBJ2-7; 10 nucleotides agree with TRBD2. The germline V gene encodes CDR1 MGHDK and CDR2 SYGVNS. This CDR3 region has 15 residues. Trimming at V came to 8 bases and at J to 0 bases, leaving 7 bases not matched to a gene. CDR3 amino acids: CASGASGSFSYEQYF. The CDR3 region has the DNA TGTGCCAGCGGGGCTAGCGGGAGTTTCTCCTACGAGCAGTACTTC.

This clone has a handful of counts. The chain carries TRBV29-1 and TRBJ1-2, with no clear D. V was pared by 7 bases and J by 4 bases, with 28 bases between. This CDR3 has 17 residues. The germline V gene encodes CDR1 SQVTM and CDR2 ANQGSEA. CDR3 amino acids: CSAPVASGRGMGYGYTF. CDR3 bases: TGCAGCGCCCCAGTGGCATCGGGTCGGGGTATGGGCTATGGCTACACCTTC.

The rearrangement uses TRBV7-2 and TRBJ1-5; D perhaps matches TRBD1 (6 bases). This CDR3 is built from 13 residues. V lost 1 base and J lost 7, with 8 bases in between. CDR1 and CDR2 (germline): SGHTA, FQGNSA. CDR3 nucleotide sequence: TGTGCCAGCAGCTTAGTACAGGGCCAGCCCCAGCATTTT. Translated, it gives CASSLVQGQPQHF.

V usage is TRBV7-3 and J usage is TRBJ2-2; the match to TRBD2 covers 7 bases. CDR3 size: 15 residues. V dropped 2 bases and J dropped 2; count of bases not matched to a gene: 2. Germline CDR1 and CDR2: SGHTA and FQGTGA. The CDR3 DNA reads TGTGCCAGCAGCTTAGGGACTACTAACACCGGGGAGCTGTTTTTT. Its translation: CASSLGTTNTGELFF. Supplemented by reference TRBV7-3 and TRBJ2-2, the full variable domain reads GAGVSQTPSNKVTEKGKYVELRCDPISGHTALYWYRQSLGQGPEFLIYFQGTGAADDSGLPNDRFFAVRPEGSVSTLKIQRTERGDSAVYLCASSLGTTNTGELFFGEGSRLTVL.